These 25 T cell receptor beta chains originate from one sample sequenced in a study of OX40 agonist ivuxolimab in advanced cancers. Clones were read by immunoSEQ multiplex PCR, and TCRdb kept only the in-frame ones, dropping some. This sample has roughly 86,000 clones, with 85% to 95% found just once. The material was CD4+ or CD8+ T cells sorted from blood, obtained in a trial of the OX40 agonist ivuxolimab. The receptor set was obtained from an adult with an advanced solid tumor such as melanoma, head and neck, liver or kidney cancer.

CDR3: CASSQIDQETQYF. CDR3 nucleotide sequence: TGTGCCAGCAGCCAAATAGACCAAGAGACCCAGTACTTC. The chain recombines TRBV5-6 with TRBJ2-5; no definite D call. The germline gives CDR1 SGHDT, CDR2 YYEEEE. Trimming took 4 bases from V and 0 from J, leaving 7 bases between them. The CDR3 runs 13 residues.

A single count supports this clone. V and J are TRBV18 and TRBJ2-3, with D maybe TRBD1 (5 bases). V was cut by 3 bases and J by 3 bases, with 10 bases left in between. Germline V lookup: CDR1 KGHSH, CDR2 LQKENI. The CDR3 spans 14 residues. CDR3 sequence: CASSPTGTTDTQYF. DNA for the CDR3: TGTGCCAGCTCACCTACAGGAACAACAGATACGCAGTATTTT.

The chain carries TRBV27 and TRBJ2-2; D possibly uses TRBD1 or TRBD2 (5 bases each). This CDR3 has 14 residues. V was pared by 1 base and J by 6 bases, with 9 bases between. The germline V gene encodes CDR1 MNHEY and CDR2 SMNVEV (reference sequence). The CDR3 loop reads CASSLWDGSGELFF. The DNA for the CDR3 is TGTGCCAGCAGTTTATGGGACGGGTCCGGGGAGCTGTTTTTT.

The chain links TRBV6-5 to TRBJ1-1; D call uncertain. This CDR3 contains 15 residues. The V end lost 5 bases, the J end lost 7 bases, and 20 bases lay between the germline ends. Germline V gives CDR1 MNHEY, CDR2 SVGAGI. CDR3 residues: CASSPRIVVSGEAFF. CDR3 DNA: TGTGCCAGCAGTCCTAGAATTGTGGTGAGTGGTGAAGCTTTCTTT.

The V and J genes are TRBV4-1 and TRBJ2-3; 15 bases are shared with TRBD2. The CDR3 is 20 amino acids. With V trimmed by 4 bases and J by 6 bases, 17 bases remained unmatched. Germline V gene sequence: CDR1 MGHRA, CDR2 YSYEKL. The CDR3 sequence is CASSLGRGLAGGLGGDTQYF. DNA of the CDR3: TGCGCCAGCAGCCTTGGTAGAGGACTAGCGGGAGGGCTTGGAGGGGATACGCAGTATTTT.

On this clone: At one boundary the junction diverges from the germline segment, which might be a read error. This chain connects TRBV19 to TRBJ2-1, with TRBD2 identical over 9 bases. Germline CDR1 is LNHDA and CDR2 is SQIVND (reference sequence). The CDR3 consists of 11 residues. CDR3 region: CASSSGRQQFF. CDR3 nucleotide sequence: TGTGCCAGCAGTAGCGGGAGACAGCAGTTCTTC.

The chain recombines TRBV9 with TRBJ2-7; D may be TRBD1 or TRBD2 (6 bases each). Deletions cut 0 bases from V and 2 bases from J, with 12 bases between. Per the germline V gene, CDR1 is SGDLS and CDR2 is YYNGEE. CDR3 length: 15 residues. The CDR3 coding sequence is TGTGCCAGCAGCGTAGGACAGGACTACACCTACGAGCAGTACTTC. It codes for CASSVGQDYTYEQYF.

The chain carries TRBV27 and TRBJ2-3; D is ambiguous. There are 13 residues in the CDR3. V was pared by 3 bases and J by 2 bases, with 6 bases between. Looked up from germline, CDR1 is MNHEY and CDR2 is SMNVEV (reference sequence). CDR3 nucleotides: TGTGCCAGCAGTTTCCGTCTCACAGATACGCAGTATTTT. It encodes CASSFRLTDTQYF.

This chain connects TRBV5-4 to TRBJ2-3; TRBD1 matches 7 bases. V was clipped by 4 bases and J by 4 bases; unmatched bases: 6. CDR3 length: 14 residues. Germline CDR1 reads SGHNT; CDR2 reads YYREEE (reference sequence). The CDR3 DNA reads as TGTGCCAGCAGCCGTACAGGGGAATCAGATACGCAGTATTTT. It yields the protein CASSRTGESDTQYF.

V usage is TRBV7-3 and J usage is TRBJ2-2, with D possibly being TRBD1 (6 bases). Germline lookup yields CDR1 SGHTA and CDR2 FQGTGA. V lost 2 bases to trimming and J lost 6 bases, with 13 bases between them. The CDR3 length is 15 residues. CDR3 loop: CASSLFVGGPGELFF. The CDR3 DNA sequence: TGTGCCAGCAGCTTATTTGTAGGGGGTCCCGGGGAGCTGTTTTTT.

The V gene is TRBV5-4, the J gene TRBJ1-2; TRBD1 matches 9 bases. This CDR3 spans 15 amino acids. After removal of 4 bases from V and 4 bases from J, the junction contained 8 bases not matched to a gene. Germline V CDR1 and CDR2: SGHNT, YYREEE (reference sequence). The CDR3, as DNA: TGTGCCAGCAGCGAGGGGACAGGGTGGACCTATGGCTACACCTTC. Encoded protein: CASSEGTGWTYGYTF.

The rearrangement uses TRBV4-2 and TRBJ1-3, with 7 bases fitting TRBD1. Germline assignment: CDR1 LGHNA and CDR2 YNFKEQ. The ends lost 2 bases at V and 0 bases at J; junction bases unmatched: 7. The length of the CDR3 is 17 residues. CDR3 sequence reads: CASSQFHRDSSGNTIYF. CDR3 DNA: TGTGCCAGCAGCCAATTCCACCGGGACAGCTCTGGAAACACCATATATTTT.

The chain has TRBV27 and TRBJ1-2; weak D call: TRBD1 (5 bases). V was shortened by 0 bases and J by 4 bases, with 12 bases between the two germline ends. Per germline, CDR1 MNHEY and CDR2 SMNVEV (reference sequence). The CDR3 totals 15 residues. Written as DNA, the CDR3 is TGTGCCAGCAGTTTATCGGACACTGTTCCCTATGGCTACACCTTC. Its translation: CASSLSDTVPYGYTF.

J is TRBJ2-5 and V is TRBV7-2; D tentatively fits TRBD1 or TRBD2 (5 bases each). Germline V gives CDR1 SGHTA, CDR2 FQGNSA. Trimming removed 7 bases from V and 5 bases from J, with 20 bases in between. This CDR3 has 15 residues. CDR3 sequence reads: CASKTLGVTGETQYF. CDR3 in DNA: TGTGCCAGCAAAACTCTAGGGGTGACGGGGGAGACCCAGTACTTC.

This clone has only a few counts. CDR3 region: CASSGLFAYGYTF. The CDR3 DNA is TGTGCCAGTTCAGGGTTATTTGCCTATGGCTACACCTTC. This chain uses TRBV6-1 with TRBJ1-2; TRBD1 might be the D (5 bases). This CDR3 region has 13 residues. V lost 9 bases, J lost 4 bases, and 15 bases lay in between. The germline V gene encodes CDR1 MNHNS and CDR2 SASEGT.

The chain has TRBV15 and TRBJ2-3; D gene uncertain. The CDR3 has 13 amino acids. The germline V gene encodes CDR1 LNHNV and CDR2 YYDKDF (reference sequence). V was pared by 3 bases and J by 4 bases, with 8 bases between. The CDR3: CATSSSPPDTQYF. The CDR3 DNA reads TGTGCCACCAGCAGTTCCCCGCCAGATACGCAGTATTTT.

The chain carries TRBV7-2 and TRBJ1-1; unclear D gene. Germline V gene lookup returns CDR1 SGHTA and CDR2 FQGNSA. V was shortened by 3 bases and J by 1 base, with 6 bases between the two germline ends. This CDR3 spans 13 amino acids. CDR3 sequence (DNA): TGTGCCAGCAGCTTGGAGAGGAACACTGAAGCTTTCTTT. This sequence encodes CASSLERNTEAFF.

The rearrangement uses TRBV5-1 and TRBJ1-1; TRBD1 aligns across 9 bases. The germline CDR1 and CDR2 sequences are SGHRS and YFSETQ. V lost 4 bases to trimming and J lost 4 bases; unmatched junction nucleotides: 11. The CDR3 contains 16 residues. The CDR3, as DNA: TGCGCCAGCAGCCAACAGGGGGCGTCAGTGGGCACTGAAGCTTTCTTT. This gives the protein CASSQQGASVGTEAFF.

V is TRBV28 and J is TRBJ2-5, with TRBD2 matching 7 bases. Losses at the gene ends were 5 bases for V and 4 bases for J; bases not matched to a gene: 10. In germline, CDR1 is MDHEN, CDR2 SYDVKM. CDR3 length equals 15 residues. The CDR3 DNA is TGTGCCAGCAGTCGGGGGGACCTCTTAGGAGAGACCCAGTACTTC. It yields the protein CASSRGDLLGETQYF.

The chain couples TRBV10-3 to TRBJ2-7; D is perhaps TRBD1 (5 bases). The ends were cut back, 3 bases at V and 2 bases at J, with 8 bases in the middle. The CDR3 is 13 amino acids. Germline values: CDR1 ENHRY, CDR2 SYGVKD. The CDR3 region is CAISESQAYEQYF. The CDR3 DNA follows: TGTGCCATCAGTGAATCACAGGCCTACGAGCAGTACTTC.

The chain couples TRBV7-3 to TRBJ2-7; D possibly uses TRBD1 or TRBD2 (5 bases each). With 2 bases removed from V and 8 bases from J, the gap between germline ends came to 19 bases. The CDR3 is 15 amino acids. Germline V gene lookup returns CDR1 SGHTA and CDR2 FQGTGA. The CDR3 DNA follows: TGTGCCAGCAGCTTACAGACTGGGACCTCCTTGAAGCAGTACTTC. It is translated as CASSLQTGTSLKQYF.

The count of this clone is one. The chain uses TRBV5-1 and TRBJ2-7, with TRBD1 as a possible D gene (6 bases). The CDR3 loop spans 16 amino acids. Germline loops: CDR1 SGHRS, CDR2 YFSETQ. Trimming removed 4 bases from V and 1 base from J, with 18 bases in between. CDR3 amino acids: CASSRSGSQGSYEQYF. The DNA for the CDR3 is TGCGCCAGCAGCCGAAGTGGCTCCCAGGGGTCCTACGAGCAGTACTTC.

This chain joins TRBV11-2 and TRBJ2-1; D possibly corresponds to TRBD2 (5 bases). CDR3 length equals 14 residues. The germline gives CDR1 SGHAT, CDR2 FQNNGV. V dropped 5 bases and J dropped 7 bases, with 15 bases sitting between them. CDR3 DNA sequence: TGTGCCAGCAGCCCTACGGACTTCCGGAATGAGCAGTTCTTC. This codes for CASSPTDFRNEQFF. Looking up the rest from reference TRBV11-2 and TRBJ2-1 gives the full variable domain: EAGVAQSPRYKIIEKRQSVAFWCNPISGHATLYWYQQILGQGPKLLIQFQNNGVVDDSQLPKDRFSAERLKGVDSTLKIQPAKLEDSAVYLCASSPTDFRNEQFFGPGTRLTVL.

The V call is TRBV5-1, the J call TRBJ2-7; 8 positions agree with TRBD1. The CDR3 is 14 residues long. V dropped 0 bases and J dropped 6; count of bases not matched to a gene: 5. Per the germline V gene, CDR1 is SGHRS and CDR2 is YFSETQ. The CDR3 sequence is CASSLVQGASEQYF. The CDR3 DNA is TGCGCCAGCAGCTTGGTTCAGGGGGCTAGCGAGCAGTACTTC.

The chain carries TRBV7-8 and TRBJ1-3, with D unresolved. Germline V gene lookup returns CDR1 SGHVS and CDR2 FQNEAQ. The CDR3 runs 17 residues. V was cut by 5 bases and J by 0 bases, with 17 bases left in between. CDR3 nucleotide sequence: TGTGCCAGCAGCCCCCTCGGTCTCAGCGACTCTGGAAACACCATATATTTT. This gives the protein CASSPLGLSDSGNTIYF. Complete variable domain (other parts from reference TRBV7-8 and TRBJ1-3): GAGVSQSPRYKVAKRGQDVALRCDPISGHVSLFWYQQALGQGPEFLTYFQNEAQLDKSGLPSDRFFAERPEGSVSTLKIQRTQQEDSAVYLCASSPLGLSDSGNTIYFGEGSWLTVV.